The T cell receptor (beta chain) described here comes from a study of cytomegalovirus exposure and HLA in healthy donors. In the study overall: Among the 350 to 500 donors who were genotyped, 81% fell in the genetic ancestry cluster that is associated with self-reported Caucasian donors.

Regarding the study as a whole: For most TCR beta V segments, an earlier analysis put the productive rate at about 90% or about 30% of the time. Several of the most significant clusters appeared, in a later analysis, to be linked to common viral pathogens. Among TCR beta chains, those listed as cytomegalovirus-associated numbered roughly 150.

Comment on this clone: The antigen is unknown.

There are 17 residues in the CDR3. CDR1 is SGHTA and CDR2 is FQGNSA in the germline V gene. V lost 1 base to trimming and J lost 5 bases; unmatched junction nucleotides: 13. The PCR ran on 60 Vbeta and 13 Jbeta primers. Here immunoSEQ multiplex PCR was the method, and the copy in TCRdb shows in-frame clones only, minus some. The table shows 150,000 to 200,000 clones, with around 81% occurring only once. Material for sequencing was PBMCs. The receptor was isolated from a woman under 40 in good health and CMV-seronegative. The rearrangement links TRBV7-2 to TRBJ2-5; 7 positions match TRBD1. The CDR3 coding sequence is TGTGCCAGCAGCTTAGAGGGGGCAGGGAGACCGTGGGAGACCCAGTACTTC. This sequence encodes CASSLEGAGRPWETQYF.